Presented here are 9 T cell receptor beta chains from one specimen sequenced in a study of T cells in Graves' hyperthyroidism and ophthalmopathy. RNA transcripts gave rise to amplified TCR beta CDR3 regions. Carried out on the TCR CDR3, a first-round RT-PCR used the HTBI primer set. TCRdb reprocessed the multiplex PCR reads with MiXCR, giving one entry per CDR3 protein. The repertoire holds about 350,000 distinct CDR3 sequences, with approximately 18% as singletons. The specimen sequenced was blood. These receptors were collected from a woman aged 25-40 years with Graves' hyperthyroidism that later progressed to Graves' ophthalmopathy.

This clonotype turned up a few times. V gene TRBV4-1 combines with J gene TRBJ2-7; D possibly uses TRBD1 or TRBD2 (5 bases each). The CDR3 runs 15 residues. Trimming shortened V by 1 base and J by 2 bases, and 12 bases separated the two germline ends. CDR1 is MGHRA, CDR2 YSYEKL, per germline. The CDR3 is CASSQVRDHAYEQYF. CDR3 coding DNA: TGCGCCAGCAGCCAAGTCCGGGACCACGCCTACGAGCAGTACTTC.

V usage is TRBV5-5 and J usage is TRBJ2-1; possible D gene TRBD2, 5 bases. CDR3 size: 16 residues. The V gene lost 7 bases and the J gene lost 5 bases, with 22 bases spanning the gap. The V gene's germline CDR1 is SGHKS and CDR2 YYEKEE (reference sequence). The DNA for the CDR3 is TGTGCCAGCGCCGGGGTGGGCGAAACGGAGAACAATGAGCAGTTCTTC. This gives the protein CASAGVGETENNEQFF.

Here the CDR3 reads CASAPPVSNQPQHF. The CDR3 DNA sequence: TGCGCCAGCGCCCCCCCGGTTAGCAATCAGCCCCAGCATTTT. This sequence joins TRBV10-2 and TRBJ1-5, with unresolved D. The CDR3 spans 14 residues. V was pared by 8 bases and J by 0 bases, with 11 bases between. CDR1 and CDR2 (germline): WSHSY, SAAADI.

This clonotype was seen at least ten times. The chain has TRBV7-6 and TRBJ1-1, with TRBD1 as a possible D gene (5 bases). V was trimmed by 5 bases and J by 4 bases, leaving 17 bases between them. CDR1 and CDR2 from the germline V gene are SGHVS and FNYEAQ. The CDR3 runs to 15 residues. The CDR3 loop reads CASSLDSGASTEAFF. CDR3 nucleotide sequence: TGTGCCAGCAGCCTAGACAGCGGGGCGAGCACTGAAGCTTTCTTT.

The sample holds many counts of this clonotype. CDR3: CASSFSGGVSSYNEQFF. The DNA of the CDR3 is TGTGCCAGCAGTTTTAGCGGGGGGGTGAGCTCCTACAATGAGCAGTTCTTC. This sequence joins TRBV27 and TRBJ2-1, with TRBD2 identical over 11 bases. The CDR3 is 17 amino acids. Germline V gives CDR1 MNHEY, CDR2 SMNVEV (reference sequence). With 3 bases clipped from V and 0 bases from J, the junction kept 4 bases outside the gene matches.

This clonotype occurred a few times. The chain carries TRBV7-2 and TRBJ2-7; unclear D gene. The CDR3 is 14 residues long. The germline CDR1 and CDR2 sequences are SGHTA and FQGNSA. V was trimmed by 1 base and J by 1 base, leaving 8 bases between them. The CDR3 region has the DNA TGTGCCAGCAGCTTAGATGCAGAGTCCTACGAGCAGTACTTC. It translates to CASSLDAESYEQYF. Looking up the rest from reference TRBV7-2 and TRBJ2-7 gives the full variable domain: GAGVSQSPSNKVTEKGKDVELRCDPISGHTALYWYRQSLGQGLEFLIYFQGNSAPDKSGLPSDRFSAERTGGSVSTLTIQRTQQEDSAVYLCASSLDAESYEQYFGPGTRLTVT.

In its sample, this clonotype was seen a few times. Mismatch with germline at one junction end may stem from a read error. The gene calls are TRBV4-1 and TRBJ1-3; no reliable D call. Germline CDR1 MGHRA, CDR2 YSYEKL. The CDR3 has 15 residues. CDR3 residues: CASSPTAVSGSTIYF. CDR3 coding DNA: TGCGCCAGCAGCCCGACGGCAGTCTCTGGAAGCACCATATATTTT.

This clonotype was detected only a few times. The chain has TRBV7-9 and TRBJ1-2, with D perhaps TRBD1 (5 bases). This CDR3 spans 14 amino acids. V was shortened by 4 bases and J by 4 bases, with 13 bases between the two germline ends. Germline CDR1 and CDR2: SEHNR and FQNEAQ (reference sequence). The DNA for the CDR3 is TGTGCCAGCAGCTCCGATACTCAGGGCTATGGCTACACCTTC. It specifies CASSSDTQGYGYTF.

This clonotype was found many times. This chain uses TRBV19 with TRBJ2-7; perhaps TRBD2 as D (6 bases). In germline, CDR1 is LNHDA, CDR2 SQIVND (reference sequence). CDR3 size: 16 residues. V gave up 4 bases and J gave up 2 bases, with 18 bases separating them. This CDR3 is CASSTTRDFLTYEQYF. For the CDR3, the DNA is TGTGCCAGTAGTACTACCCGGGACTTCTTAACCTACGAGCAGTACTTC.